This T cell receptor beta chain emerged from a study of cytomegalovirus exposure and HLA in healthy donors. Study findings and constraints: Rare TCR sequences predominated, though certain public TCRs were found in many donors. After further analysis at a later stage, roughly 16,000 TCR beta sequences were associated with HLA alleles at 0.05 false discovery rate.

The CDR3 consists of 19 residues. Germline V lookup: CDR1 SGHTA, CDR2 FQGNSA. The ends were cut back, 2 bases at V and 0 bases at J, with 22 bases in the middle. On this clone itself: Its antigen remains unidentified.

The PCR had 60 Vbeta and 13 Jbeta primers. This table comes from immunoSEQ multiplex PCR, and its TCRdb copy is limited to in-frame clones, with some not included. Here the sample spans more than 150,000 clones, 70% to 80% being singletons. This TCR derives from a man aged 18 to 30 in good health and CMV-seronegative. Sequencing used PBMCs. V is TRBV7-2 and J is TRBJ1-1; D perhaps matches TRBD1 (5 bases). CDR3 amino acids: CASSLKFPTDPLVNTEAFF. The CDR3 bases are TGTGCCAGCAGCTTAAAGTTCCCGACAGACCCCCTTGTGAACACTGAAGCTTTCTTT.